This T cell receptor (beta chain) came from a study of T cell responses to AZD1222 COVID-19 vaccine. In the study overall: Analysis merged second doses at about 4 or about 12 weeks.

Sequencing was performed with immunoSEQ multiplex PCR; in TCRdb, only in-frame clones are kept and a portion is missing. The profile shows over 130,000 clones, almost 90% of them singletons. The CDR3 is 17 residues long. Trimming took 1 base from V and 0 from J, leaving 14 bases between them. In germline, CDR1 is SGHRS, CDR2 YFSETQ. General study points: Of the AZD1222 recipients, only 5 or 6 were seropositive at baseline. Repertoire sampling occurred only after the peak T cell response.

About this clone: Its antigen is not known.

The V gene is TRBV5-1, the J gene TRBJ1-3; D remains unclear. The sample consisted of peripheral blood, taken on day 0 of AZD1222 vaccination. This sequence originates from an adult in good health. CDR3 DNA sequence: TGCGCCAGCAGCTTGTTGGCCAACCGAGACTCTGGAAACACCATATATTTT. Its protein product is CASSLLANRDSGNTIYF.